These T cell receptor beta chains were read from a single sample in a study of human T cells and chemical hapten exposure. TCRdb independently ran MiXCR on the RACE reads; one entry per CDR3 protein. The sample records more than 95,000 distinct CDR3 sequences, 9% to 14% being singletons. The sequencing here drew on whole blood, taken in connection with sensitization to the hapten diphenylcyclopropenone (DPC). The receptors here all came from a woman in her fifties or sixties with alopecia areata. Some clones in this sample may be carry-over from other donors' samples. CDR3s include the opening cysteine and the closing phenylalanine or tryptophan. The D gene is left open where the match is weak. A clone size is listed for some rows: how often the clone was seen (once, few, many), or a class if it is expanded.

V gene	D gene	clone size	J gene	CDR3 DNA	CDR3 protein
TRBV7-6	.	many	TRBJ1-5	TGTGCCAGCAGCTTGTACGGGACGCCTAATCAGCCCCAGCATTTT	CASSLYGTPNQPQHF
TRBV7-9	TRBD1	.	TRBJ1-1	TGTGCCATCGGCCAGGGGGAGGCCGGGGATCGCACTGAAGCTTTCTTT	CAIGQGEAGDRTEAFF
TRBV28	.	few	TRBJ1-1	TGTGCCAGCAGTCCCTTCCAGGCCTTTAACACTGAAGCTTTCTTT	CASSPFQAFNTEAFF
TRBV10-2	.	.	TRBJ1-5	TGCGCCAGCAGTGAGTCCCCGGGGGGCTTGGGCCAGCCCCAGCATTTT	CASSESPGGLGQPQHF
TRBV7-8	.	few	TRBJ2-6	TGTGCCAGCAGCGCCATTTCCTACTACAGGGATACCCCCTCTGGGGCCAACGTCCTGACTTTC	CASSAISYYRDTPSGANVLTF
TRBV5-8	TRBD1	.	TRBJ1-5	TGTGCCAGCAGGGACAGGGGGCTTAGCAATCAGCCCCAGCATTTT	CASRDRGLSNQPQHF
TRBV3-1	TRBD2	many	TRBJ2-7	TGTGCCAGCAGCCGACTAGCGCTACCGGGAGAGCAGTACTTC	CASSRLALPGEQYF
TRBV6-5	.	many	TRBJ2-5	TGTGCCAGCAGTTACAGGCAAACACAAGAGACCCAGTACTTC	CASSYRQTQETQYF
TRBV10-3	TRBD2	.	TRBJ2-1	TGTGCCATCAGCACAGCGGGAGGTGTGAATGAGCAGTTCTTC	CAISTAGGVNEQFF
TRBV7-2	.	few	TRBJ2-7	TGTGCCAGCAGCTTTTTGAGCGAGCAGTACTTC	CASSFLSEQYF
TRBV2	.	few	TRBJ2-7	TGTGCCAGCAGTGAAGCTTCTTACGGGGCGAGAGGGTACTTC	CASSEASYGARGYF
TRBV12-3/TRBV12-4	TRBD1	few	TRBJ1-2	TGTGCCAGCAGTGGGGACAGGGAAGCTGGCTACACCTTC	CASSGDREAGYTF
TRBV6-5	.	many	TRBJ1-6	TGTGCCAGCGGGCGGGCAGGCCTTAATTCACCCCTCCACTTT	CASGRAGLNSPLHF
TRBV7-2	.	.	TRBJ2-5	TGTGCCAGCAGCCCCCGGACAGCTCAAGAGACCCAGCACTTC	CASSPRTAQETQHF
TRBV12-3/TRBV12-4	TRBD2	.	TRBJ2-1	TGTGCCAGCAGCCATAGGACTAGCGGGCGCAATGAGCAGTTCTTC	CASSHRTSGRNEQFF
TRBV12-3/TRBV12-4	TRBD2	.	TRBJ2-7	TGTGCCAGCAGTCGGACTAGCGGGAGTGGTAAAGAGCAGTACTTC	CASSRTSGSGKEQYF
TRBV19	.	.	TRBJ1-5	TGTGCCAGTAACCGACAGGACGATCAGCCCCAGCATTTT	CASNRQDDQPQHF
TRBV28	TRBD1	.	TRBJ2-7	TGTGCCAGCAGTTCGGGACAGTTCTACGAGCAGTACTTC	CASSSGQFYEQYF
TRBV7-8	.	.	TRBJ2-5	TGTGCCAGCAGCTCGATGACAGTCCAAGAGACCCAGTACTTC	CASSSMTVQETQYF
TRBV29-1	.	many	TRBJ2-3	TGCAGCGCTATACAAGTCTCTGATACGCAGTATTTT	CSAIQVSDTQYF
TRBV29-1	.	.	TRBJ2-7	TGCAGCGCCCAAGAAGGCGGCAGGGGCTCCTACGAGCAGTACTTC	CSAQEGGRGSYEQYF
TRBV13	.	many	TRBJ2-5	TGTGCCAGCAGCCATCGACAGGCAGGCCAAGAGACCCAGTACTTC	CASSHRQAGQETQYF
TRBV6-5	.	few	TRBJ1-1	TGTGCCAGCAGTATTCAGAGGAACACTGAAGCTTTCTTT	CASSIQRNTEAFF
TRBV5-1	.	.	TRBJ1-1	TGCGCCAGCAGCTTGGACGGTAGTAAGAACACTGAAGCTTTCTTT	CASSLDGSKNTEAFF